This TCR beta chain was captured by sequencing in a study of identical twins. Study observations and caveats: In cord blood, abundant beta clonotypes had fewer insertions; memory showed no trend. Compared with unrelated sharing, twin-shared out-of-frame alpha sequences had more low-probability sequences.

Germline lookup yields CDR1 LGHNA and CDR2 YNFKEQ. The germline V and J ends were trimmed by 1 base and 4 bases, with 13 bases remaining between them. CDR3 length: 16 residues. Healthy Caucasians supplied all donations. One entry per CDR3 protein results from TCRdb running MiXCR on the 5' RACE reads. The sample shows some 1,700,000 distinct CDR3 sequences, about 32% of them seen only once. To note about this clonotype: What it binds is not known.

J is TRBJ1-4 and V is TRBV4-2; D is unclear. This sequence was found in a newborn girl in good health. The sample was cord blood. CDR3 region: CASSQGGGEGNEKLFF. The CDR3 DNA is TGTGCCAGCAGCCAAGGGGGAGGAGAGGGTAATGAAAAACTGTTTTTT.